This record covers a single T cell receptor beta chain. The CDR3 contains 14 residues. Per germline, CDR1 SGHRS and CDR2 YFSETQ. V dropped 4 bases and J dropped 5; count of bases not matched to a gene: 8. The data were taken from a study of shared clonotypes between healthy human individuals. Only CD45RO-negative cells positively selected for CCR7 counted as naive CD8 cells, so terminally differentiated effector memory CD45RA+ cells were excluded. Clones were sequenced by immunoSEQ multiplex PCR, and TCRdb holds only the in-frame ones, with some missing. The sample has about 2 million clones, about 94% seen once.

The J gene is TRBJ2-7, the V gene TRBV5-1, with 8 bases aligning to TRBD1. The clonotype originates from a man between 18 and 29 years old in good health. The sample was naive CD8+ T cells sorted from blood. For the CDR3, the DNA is TGCGCCAGCAGCCCCTCAGGGGGCAGGAACGAGCAGTACTTC. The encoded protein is CASSPSGGRNEQYF.